The present T cell receptor beta chain was sequenced within a study of blood T cells in healthy people across ages. Using a J-beta primer mix together with a sample-barcoded 5' primer, a second PCR was run for roughly 7 to 12 cycles. TCRdb reprocessed the 5' RACE reads via MiXCR and lists one record per CDR3 protein. The sample includes some 640,000 distinct CDR3 sequences, approximately 49% seen only once; the top ten take roughly a third. Trimming cost V 6 bases and J 3 bases, with 11 bases left between them. CDR3 length: 13 amino acids. Germline CDR1 is SNHLY and CDR2 is FYNNEI. This TCR came from a woman aged 55-69 years in good health. The sequenced sample consisted of blood. This chain uses TRBV2 with TRBJ1-2; TRBD1 might be the D (6 bases). CDR3 in DNA: TGTGCCAGCAGAGACGGACAGCACTATGGCTACACCTTC. This codes for CASRDGQHYGYTF.